These 5 T cell receptor beta chains came from one sample sequenced in a study of T cells in Graves' hyperthyroidism and ophthalmopathy. Template material for amplifying TCR beta CDR3 regions consisted of RNA transcripts. Primed by the HTBI set, a first-round RT-PCR was run on the TCR CDR3. TCRdb itself ran the multiplex PCR reads through MiXCR, one entry per CDR3 protein. In the table there are hundreds of thousands of distinct CDR3 sequences, about 45% of which are singletons. Sequencing was done on a sample of peripheral blood or thyroid tissue (not recorded which). These receptors originate from an adult man with Graves' disease, either hyperthyroidism or ophthalmopathy (not recorded which).

V usage is TRBV6-5 and J usage is TRBJ2-2; weak D call: TRBD2 (6 bases). The CDR3 runs 16 residues. V lost 1 base, J lost 8 bases, and 17 bases lay in between. Looked up from germline, CDR1 is MNHEY and CDR2 is SVGAGI. CDR3 sequence: CASSYWRDRRAGELFF. The CDR3, as DNA: TGTGCCAGCAGTTACTGGAGGGACCGGAGGGCAGGGGAGCTGTTTTTT.

The rearrangement joins TRBV6-1 to TRBJ1-5; the match to TRBD1 covers 9 bases. Germline loops: CDR1 MNHNS, CDR2 SASEGT. The CDR3 is made up of 14 amino acids. V trimming: 3 bases; J trimming: 7 bases; junction bases outside the gene matches: 4. The CDR3 nucleotides are TGTGCCAGCAGTGACCGGACAGGGGACCAGCCCCAGCATTTT. It encodes CASSDRTGDQPQHF.

This clonotype appeared once. V is TRBV2 and J is TRBJ1-4, with 10 nucleotides matching TRBD1. CDR3 length: 15 amino acids. The junction had 3 bases not matched to a gene; V was cut back by 0 bases and J by 8 bases. Germline CDR1 is SNHLY and CDR2 is FYNNEI. CDR3 DNA sequence: TGTGCCAGCAGTGAAGCAGGGACAGGGGAAGAAAAACTGTTTTTT. It yields the protein CASSEAGTGEEKLFF.

The sample holds many counts of this clonotype. This chain joins TRBV9 and TRBJ2-6; D is unclear. Trimming pared 2 bases from V and 0 bases from J, leaving 12 bases between. The CDR3 runs to 17 residues. Looked up from germline, CDR1 is SGDLS and CDR2 is YYNGEE. This chain's CDR3 is CASSVGIHGSGANVLTF. Here the CDR3 DNA reads TGTGCCAGCAGCGTTGGGATACACGGCTCTGGGGCCAACGTCCTGACTTTC.

V and J are TRBV7-2 and TRBJ1-1; 9 positions agree with TRBD1. V shed 3 bases, J shed 0 bases, and the junction held 8 bases outside the gene matches. From germline, CDR1 is SGHTA and CDR2 FQGNSA. The CDR3 has 17 residues. CDR3 sequence (DNA): TGTGCCAGCAGCTTTCGTCCACAGGGGGCAGTGAACACTGAAGCTTTCTTT. This translates into CASSFRPQGAVNTEAFF. The full variable domain, completed using reference TRBV7-2 and TRBJ1-1, is GAGVSQSPSNKVTEKGKDVELRCDPISGHTALYWYRQSLGQGLEFLIYFQGNSAPDKSGLPSDRFSAERTGGSVSTLTIQRTQQEDSAVYLCASSFRPQGAVNTEAFFGQGTRLTVV.